This is a list of T cell receptor beta chains from one sample in a study of blood T cell repertoires in COVID-19. TCRdb keeps only in-frame clones here, not all; method: immunoSEQ multiplex PCR. The sample contains 130,000 to 150,000 clones, 75% to 85% of which appear only once. Sequences were obtained from peripheral blood. Every receptor here comes from a woman aged 70-85 years with COVID-19, enrolled during active disease. Both conserved end residues are part of each CDR3. D genes are given only for firm matches. Size tells how often a clone was seen (once, few, many) or the class of an expanded clone, and some rows leave it out.

j_call: TRBJ1-5; clone_size: .; v_call: TRBV18; d_call: .; cdr3_nt: TGTGCCAGCTCACCACCGGGCCAACAAGGGCCCCAGCATTTT; cdr3_aa: CASSPPGQQGPQHF
j_call: TRBJ1-2; clone_size: .; v_call: TRBV9; d_call: .; cdr3_nt: TGTGCCAGCAGCGTAACTCGGGACTCCTTCACCTTC; cdr3_aa: CASSVTRDSFTF
j_call: TRBJ2-6; clone_size: many; v_call: TRBV3-1/TRBV3-2; d_call: .; cdr3_nt: TGTGCCAGCGCGAGTTACGGGGCCAACGTCCTGACTTTC; cdr3_aa: CASASYGANVLTF
j_call: TRBJ2-5; clone_size: once; v_call: TRBV3-1/TRBV3-2; d_call: TRBD2; cdr3_nt: TGTGCCAGCAGCCAATTAGCTAGCGGGGGGCGAGAGACCCAGTACTTC; cdr3_aa: CASSQLASGGRETQYF
j_call: TRBJ2-1; clone_size: .; v_call: TRBV30; d_call: .; cdr3_nt: TGTGCCTGGAGTGCTGTGGGGGCTTGGAATGAGCAGTTCTTC; cdr3_aa: CAWSAVGAWNEQFF
j_call: TRBJ1-1; clone_size: .; v_call: TRBV10-3; d_call: TRBD1; cdr3_nt: TGTGCCATCAGTGATAGTGACAGGGAAGAAGCTTTCTTT; cdr3_aa: CAISDSDREEAFF
j_call: TRBJ2-7; clone_size: .; v_call: TRBV5-1; d_call: .; cdr3_nt: TGCGCCAGCAGCTTGGACAACGAGCAGTACTTC; cdr3_aa: CASSLDNEQYF
j_call: TRBJ1-2; clone_size: .; v_call: TRBV13; d_call: TRBD1; cdr3_nt: TGTGCCAGCAGCCGATCCAGGGGGCTGGGGTATGGCTACACCTTC; cdr3_aa: CASSRSRGLGYGYTF
j_call: TRBJ1-5; clone_size: .; v_call: TRBV28; d_call: .; cdr3_nt: TGTGCCAGCAAAGGGGAACCCCATCAGCCCCAGCATTTT; cdr3_aa: CASKGEPHQPQHF
j_call: TRBJ1-4; clone_size: .; v_call: TRBV6-1; d_call: .; cdr3_nt: TGTGCCAGCAGACAGGGAAATGGAGAAAAACTGTTTTTT; cdr3_aa: CASRQGNGEKLFF
j_call: TRBJ2-7; clone_size: .; v_call: TRBV9; d_call: .; cdr3_nt: TGTGCCAGCAGCCCCGGAGGCAGCCTGGAATCCTACGAGCAGTACTTC; cdr3_aa: CASSPGGSLESYEQYF
j_call: TRBJ2-7; clone_size: .; v_call: TRBV9; d_call: TRBD2; cdr3_nt: TGTGCCAGCAGCGAATCTAGCGGGGGGTACTACGAGCAGTACTTC; cdr3_aa: CASSESSGGYYEQYF
j_call: TRBJ1-2; clone_size: once; v_call: TRBV6-5; d_call: TRBD1; cdr3_nt: TGTGCCAGCAGCCCCAGAGGGACAGGGGCCCCTGGCTACACCTTC; cdr3_aa: CASSPRGTGAPGYTF
j_call: TRBJ1-3; clone_size: .; v_call: TRBV24-1; d_call: .; cdr3_nt: TGTGCCACCAGTTTAGGGGCAACGGGCACCATATATTTT; cdr3_aa: CATSLGATGTIYF
j_call: TRBJ2-7; clone_size: .; v_call: TRBV4-2; d_call: TRBD2; cdr3_nt: TGTGCCAGCAGCCAGGGAAGCGGGGGTATAGACGAGCAGTACTTC; cdr3_aa: CASSQGSGGIDEQYF
j_call: TRBJ2-7; clone_size: .; v_call: TRBV5-1; d_call: TRBD2; cdr3_nt: TGCGCCAGCAGCTTGGCTACTAGCGGGGCCCCGTCCTACGAGCAGTACTTC; cdr3_aa: CASSLATSGAPSYEQYF
j_call: TRBJ2-3; clone_size: .; v_call: TRBV19; d_call: TRBD2; cdr3_nt: TGTGCCAGTCGTCGGGCTAGCGGGTCGACAGATACGCAGTATTTT; cdr3_aa: CASRRASGSTDTQYF
j_call: TRBJ1-2; clone_size: .; v_call: TRBV12-3/TRBV12-4; d_call: .; cdr3_nt: TGTGCCAGCAGTTTCCAGGGAAGCGGCTACACCTTC; cdr3_aa: CASSFQGSGYTF
j_call: TRBJ1-1; clone_size: .; v_call: TRBV19; d_call: .; cdr3_nt: TGTGCCAGTAGTTCCCCCAGGGGTGGGAACACTGAAGCTTTCTTT; cdr3_aa: CASSSPRGGNTEAFF
j_call: TRBJ2-5; clone_size: .; v_call: TRBV5-8; d_call: .; cdr3_nt: TGTGCCAGCAGCCTGCGGGGCCAAGAGACCCAGTACTTC; cdr3_aa: CASSLRGQETQYF
j_call: TRBJ2-3; clone_size: .; v_call: TRBV29-1; d_call: TRBD1; cdr3_nt: TGCAGCGCCTCCGACAGGGGGTTGGGAGATACGCAGTATTTT; cdr3_aa: CSASDRGLGDTQYF
j_call: TRBJ2-1; clone_size: .; v_call: TRBV5-1; d_call: .; cdr3_nt: TGCGCCAGCAGCTTGGAGGGGGTCTCCTACAATGAGCAGTTCTTC; cdr3_aa: CASSLEGVSYNEQFF
j_call: TRBJ1-2; clone_size: .; v_call: TRBV3-1/TRBV3-2; d_call: .; cdr3_nt: TGTGCCAGCAGCCGAACCGGAGGTAGAGGACCTGGCTACACCTTC; cdr3_aa: CASSRTGGRGPGYTF
j_call: TRBJ1-4; clone_size: .; v_call: TRBV7-2; d_call: .; cdr3_nt: TGTGCCAGCAGCGCCCCGGAGGGGTTCAATGAAAAACTGTTTTTT; cdr3_aa: CASSAPEGFNEKLFF
j_call: TRBJ1-2; clone_size: .; v_call: TRBV7-2; d_call: .; cdr3_nt: TGTGCCAGCACCATAGGGGGTTCCAACTATGGCTACACCTTC; cdr3_aa: CASTIGGSNYGYTF
j_call: TRBJ1-1; clone_size: .; v_call: TRBV2; d_call: TRBD1; cdr3_nt: TGTGCCAGCACCCGGGACAGGGACACTGAAGCTTTCTTT; cdr3_aa: CASTRDRDTEAFF
j_call: TRBJ1-6; clone_size: .; v_call: TRBV9; d_call: .; cdr3_nt: TGTGCCAGCAGCGTAGGAGGGTCACCCCTCCACTTT; cdr3_aa: CASSVGGSPLHF
j_call: TRBJ2-3; clone_size: .; v_call: TRBV5-6; d_call: .; cdr3_nt: TGTGCCAGCAGCTTCGATCGAAGGGGCACGACAGATACGCAGTATTTT; cdr3_aa: CASSFDRRGTTDTQYF
j_call: TRBJ1-2; clone_size: .; v_call: TRBV7-8; d_call: TRBD1; cdr3_nt: TGTGCCAGCAGCACAGGGGTGGGGACTAACTATGGCTACACCTTC; cdr3_aa: CASSTGVGTNYGYTF
j_call: TRBJ2-7; clone_size: few; v_call: TRBV30; d_call: TRBD1; cdr3_nt: TGTGCCTGGAGTCGAGCATCGGGGACAGGGGTTTTCTACGAGCAGTACTTC; cdr3_aa: CAWSRASGTGVFYEQYF
j_call: TRBJ1-3; clone_size: few; v_call: TRBV6-5; d_call: TRBD1; cdr3_nt: TGTGCCAGCAAGGGCAGGGGGCCTGGAAACACCATATATTTT; cdr3_aa: CASKGRGPGNTIYF